This T cell receptor (beta chain) was identified in a study of shared clonotypes between healthy human individuals (dated by TCRdb to the early 2020s). Context from the whole study: The cohort included three men and two women between 18 and 49 years of age. Leukapheresis yielded between about 0.94 and 9 billion PBMCs per donor. To estimate repertoire size and how much clonotypes are shared between individuals, the study performed deep sequencing of blood TCR repertoires from roughly five healthy adults. For each donor, CD4 naive and CD4 memory were each run on three plates, CD8 naive on two plates, and CD8 memory on one plate. To increase sequencing depth and limit assay-specific biases, TCR repertoire library preparation and sequencing were carried out by different laboratories using diverse techniques.

CD8 naive samples consisted of CD45RO-negative cells that were positively selected for CCR7, yielding a CD45RA+CCR7+ population without TemRA cells. Donors were healthy HIV-negative adults with no recently reported acute infections or vaccinations. All donors were Caucasian adults living in Nashville, Tennessee, USA. Blood was obtained by leukapheresis, after which PBMCs were separated by Ficoll-Histopaque density gradient centrifugation and cryopreserved in liquid nitrogen vapor phase. Analytical flow cytometry was used to check the purity and quantity of every magnetically sorted T cell population. Genomic DNA was isolated from every sorted fraction and measured by UV absorbance on a Nanodrop 2000c. Points the paper makes about the study in general: Pairwise subsampling indicated that sequencing depth was expected to affect the degree of clonotype sharing among donors. Sampling was restricted to blood, and TCR repertoires in tissues likely differ from the TCR repertoires found in blood. Naive subsets generally had larger estimated clonotype richness than memory subsets. The small number of donors limited the genetic and exposure-history diversity represented. Compared with non-shared clonotypes, the clonotypes found in all four sorted-subset donors had higher generation probabilities. Even with the large sequencing depth, rarefaction of the sorted-subset datasets indicated that sequencing was incomplete. When a few donors were compared, the shared fraction of clonotypes was about 5.4% for naive CD4, 3.5% to 4% for naive CD8, more than 2% for memory CD4, and 0.4% for memory CD8.

Using the deep immunoSEQ assay, TCR CDR3 regions were amplified from genomic DNA by multiplex PCR. Genomic DNA extracted from each cell subset was distributed evenly over all wells of several immunoSEQ 96-well plates, and each plate served as one replicate. For sorted subsets, roughly 0.2 ug genomic DNA, equal to about 30,000 T cell genomes, was loaded into each replicate PCR. Purified libraries were quantified with a Qubit 3.0 fluorometer, sized on a Bioanalyzer 2100, and re-quantified with the KAPA Library Quantification kit. Every immunoSEQ 96-well plate was sequenced on a separate single-read 150-cycle Illumina NextSeq 550 flow cell. Concerning the study's data processing: Because the immunoSEQ output held only junctional sequences and lacked quality scores, the filtering could not match the filtering applied to full-length reads. Sequences were annotated with PyIR, a Python wrapper for IgBLAST v1.9, and V/J genes and CDR3 were assigned using IMGT germline references. Reads with weak V/J assignments (E-value above 1e-6), missing CDR3, stop codons, out-of-frame junctions, or ambiguous translated residues were removed. A V3J clonotype was defined by an identical inferred V gene, J gene, and CDR3 amino acid sequence. The percentage overlap between two repertoires was calculated by dividing the number of shared unique clonotypes by the size of the smaller repertoire. RTK rarefaction, the Chao1 estimator, and Recon v2.1 estimates of unobserved clonotypes were used to assess repertoire richness. Generation probabilities were computed with OLGA for all TCRbeta clonotypes obtained by the gDNA method from four donors. As stored in TCRdb, this immuneACCESS dataset retains in-frame rearrangements with V and J assigned. A fraction of the clones does not appear; measured against another copy, unresolved V genes explain less than half of the discrepancy, and the remainder lacks a known reason. V and J calls and clone size are as listed in that table; D and trimming were resolved from the DNA. For this sample there are fewer than 1 million clones; about 96% appear just once. The ten biggest clones cover under 0.25% of the sample.

As to this clone: No cognate antigen has been identified for it. No base-level quality is on record; no much larger clone is a single base apart.

V is trimmed back by 8 bases and J by 5 bases, and the junction contains 12 bases that no gene match accounts for. Taken from the germline V gene, the CDR1 and CDR2 loops are SNHLY and FYNNEI. The CDR3 holds 15 amino acids from the cysteine to the phenylalanine. Of the read, only the CDR3 DNA is kept; its 45 bases are in frame from base 1. The receptor chain draws on TRBV2 and TRBJ2-1, with 7 bases in between that match TRBD1. The sequenced material came from naive CD8+ T cells sorted from blood. Interpreted using the paper, the cell subset or site label stands for: CD45RA+CCR7+. This TCR derives from a man aged 30-40 years in good health. The CDR3 in this case is CASEGTGVEDNEQFF. The nucleotide sequence is given as TGTGCCAGCGAGGGAACAGGGGTTGAGGACAATGAGCAGTTCTTC.